These 17 T cell receptor beta chains came from one sample sequenced in a study of regulatory T cells in long-lasting Graves disease. Arm-PCR of CDR3 regions and iRepertoire HTBI primers were the basis on which TCR beta libraries were built. A single record per CDR3 protein comes from TCRdb applying MiXCR to the multiplex PCR reads. Among more than 300,000 distinct CDR3 sequences listed, about 23% were seen once. This sample's time point: persistent/refractory GD, antithyroid drugs over 5 years with positive TRAb. Generation of the TCR library employed RNA extracted from PBMCs. Sample: peripheral blood mononuclear cells (PBMCs), taken when the disease was refractory, from a patient treated with antithyroid drugs. These TCRs come from a woman aged 40 to 50 with Graves disease.

The table lists this clonotype with a few counts. The chain recombines TRBV7-9 with TRBJ2-1; D is unresolved. Germline V gene sequence: CDR1 SEHNR, CDR2 FQNEAQ (reference sequence). The germline V and J ends were trimmed by 7 bases and 3 bases, with 13 bases remaining between them. This CDR3 has 14 amino acids. The chain's CDR3 is CASIYIGGYNEQFF. The CDR3 DNA reads as TGTGCCAGCATTTATATAGGCGGCTACAATGAGCAGTTCTTC.

Ten or more counts support this clonotype. The chain carries TRBV20-1 and TRBJ2-7; D remains ambiguous. The V end was cut by 7 bases, the J end by 2 bases, with 9 bases between. Germline V gene sequence: CDR1 DFQATT, CDR2 SNEGSKA (reference sequence). This CDR3 has 11 amino acids. The CDR3 DNA reads as TGCAGTGGCAAAACAGCCTACGAGCAGTACTTC. This translates into CSGKTAYEQYF.

This clonotype was found a few times. The chain is built from TRBV3-1 and TRBJ2-1, with D possibly being TRBD2 (6 bases). Between the trimmed V and J ends, which lost 6 bases and 7 bases, there was a span of 22 bases. CDR3 length: 16 residues. The V gene's germline CDR1 is LGHDT and CDR2 YNNKEL (reference sequence). CDR3 DNA: TGTGCCAGCAGTTACCTTAGCGGCTTCGCGGCGAATGAGCAGTTCTTC. This sequence encodes CASSYLSGFAANEQFF.

This clonotype was detected only a few times. This chain uses TRBV7-3 with TRBJ2-7; 11 bases map to TRBD2. The germline V gene encodes CDR1 SGHTA and CDR2 FQGTGA. The CDR3 contains 15 residues. V lost 5 bases and J lost 3; bases outside the gene matches: 6. CDR3: CASSILAGDLYEQYF. The CDR3 DNA reads as TGTGCCAGCAGCATACTAGCGGGAGACCTCTACGAGCAGTACTTC.

This clonotype showed up just a few times. With a much larger clone just one base away, this may be a read error. The gene calls are TRBV2 and TRBJ1-6; D is unresolved. This CDR3 contains 13 residues. The V gene lost 7 bases and the J gene lost 2 bases, with 6 bases spanning the gap. The germline gives CDR1 SNHLY, CDR2 FYNNEI. In DNA form, the CDR3 reads TGTGCCAGCAAGATCACCTATAATTCACCCCTCCACTTT. Its protein product is CASKITYNSPLHF.

This clonotype has just a few counts. The V and J genes are TRBV5-1 and TRBJ2-7; TRBD2 agrees at 7 bases. V gave up 1 base and J gave up 7 bases; unmatched junction bases: 14. CDR3 length equals 16 residues. The germline gives CDR1 SGHRS, CDR2 YFSETQ. The CDR3: CASSLQGREAVREQYF. The CDR3 DNA sequence: TGCGCCAGCAGCTTGCAGGGACGGGAGGCTGTTCGGGAGCAGTACTTC.

This clonotype has at least ten counts. The chain links TRBV28 to TRBJ1-2; TRBD1 matches 7 bases. Germline V CDR1 and CDR2: MDHEN, SYDVKM. The CDR3 extends over 11 amino acids. V lost 7 bases, J lost 6 bases, and 2 bases stayed unmatched. CDR3 region: CASNTGDGYTF. DNA of the CDR3: TGTGCCAGCAATACAGGGGATGGCTACACCTTC.

This clonotype was observed at least ten times. J is TRBJ1-4 and V is TRBV6-1, with D perhaps TRBD1 (5 bases). The CDR3 extends over 14 amino acids. The ends were cut back, 6 bases at V and 3 bases at J, with 11 bases in the middle. Germline lookup yields CDR1 MNHNS and CDR2 SASEGT. In DNA, the CDR3 is TGTGCCAGCAGCAAGACAGACTCTAATGAAAAACTGTTTTTT. Amino acid sequence: CASSKTDSNEKLFF.

This clonotype was seen many times. V gene TRBV18 combines with J gene TRBJ1-4, with 8 bases fitting TRBD1. This CDR3 is built from 15 residues. Germline V lookup: CDR1 KGHSH, CDR2 LQKENI. The trim removed 3 bases at V and 8 bases at J, leaving 8 bases unmatched. In DNA form, the CDR3 reads TGTGCCAGCTCACCGGGACAGGCCGTAGGGGAAAAACTGTTTTTT. Amino acid sequence: CASSPGQAVGEKLFF.

This clonotype was detected many times. The chain employs TRBV5-1 and TRBJ2-4, with 8 positions matching TRBD2. This CDR3 is built from 13 residues. Unmatched junction bases numbered 6, after V lost 7 bases and J lost 6 bases. Germline V gene data show CDR1 as SGHRS and CDR2 as YFSETQ. The CDR3 sequence is CASGTSGPNIQYF. CDR3 nucleotides: TGCGCCAGCGGAACTAGCGGACCAAACATTCAGTACTTC.

This clonotype appeared many times. The genes are TRBV28 and TRBJ2-7, with D possibly matching TRBD1 (6 bases). V gave up 8 bases and J gave up 3 bases, with 17 bases separating them. This CDR3 spans 14 amino acids. Germline assignment: CDR1 MDHEN and CDR2 SYDVKM. The CDR3 nucleotides are TGTGCCAGCCATTTTCAGGGGAGAATCTACGAGCAGTACTTC. Residues: CASHFQGRIYEQYF.

This clonotype was seen at least ten times. The chain joins TRBV2 to TRBJ2-2; no reliable D call. Germline-derived CDR1 and CDR2 are SNHLY and FYNNEI. V lost 3 bases, J lost 0 bases, and 8 bases lay in between. The CDR3 is 15 residues long. This CDR3 is CASSDQGPNTGELFF. DNA of the CDR3: TGTGCCAGCAGTGACCAAGGGCCGAACACCGGGGAGCTGTTTTTT.

The table lists this clonotype with a few counts. This sequence joins TRBV3-1 and TRBJ2-5; TRBD1 matches 11 bases. The CDR3 is 16 residues long. Germline assignment: CDR1 LGHDT and CDR2 YNNKEL (reference sequence). The V gene end was trimmed by 4 bases and the J gene end by 5 bases; junction bases not matched to a gene: 9. CDR3 protein: CASSPLDRGRLETQYF. As DNA, the CDR3 is TGTGCCAGCAGCCCTTTGGACAGGGGGCGGCTCGAGACCCAGTACTTC.

This clonotype was seen a few times. This chain links TRBV7-9 with TRBJ2-2, with a weak D call TRBD1 (6 bases). CDR1 is SEHNR and CDR2 is FQNEAQ in the germline V gene (reference sequence). CDR3 length: 16 residues. The V gene lost 6 bases and the J gene lost 1 base, with 15 bases spanning the gap. CDR3 coding DNA: TGTGCCAGCAGGTGGACCGGGACACAGAACACCGGGGAGCTGTTTTTT. Translated, it gives CASRWTGTQNTGELFF. The whole variable domain, remainder taken from reference TRBV7-9 and TRBJ2-2, is DTGVSQNPRHKITKRGQNVTFRCDPISEHNRLYWYRQTLGQGPEFLTYFQNEAQLEKSRLLSDRFSAERPKGSFSTLEIQRTEQGDSAMYLCASRWTGTQNTGELFFGEGSRLTVL.

There are many counts of this clonotype. The V and J genes are TRBV11-2 and TRBJ2-7; D is ambiguous. This CDR3 has 14 residues. V shed 0 bases and J shed 6 bases, with 12 bases lying between them. CDR1 is SGHAT, CDR2 FQNNGV, per germline. The CDR3 coding sequence is TGTGCCAGCAGCTTAGACGGGCAAACTGGCGAGCAGTACTTC. Its protein product is CASSLDGQTGEQYF. Complete variable domain (other parts from reference TRBV11-2 and TRBJ2-7): EAGVAQSPRYKIIEKRQSVAFWCNPISGHATLYWYQQILGQGPKLLIQFQNNGVVDDSQLPKDRFSAERLKGVDSTLKIQPAKLEDSAVYLCASSLDGQTGEQYFGPGTRLTVT.

This clonotype was counted between two and nine times. This clone may be a read error of a much larger clone one base away. The chain has TRBV28 and TRBJ2-7; tentative D call: TRBD2 (6 bases). Germline CDR1 and CDR2: MDHEN and SYDVKM. This CDR3 region has 16 residues. V gave up 4 bases and J gave up 5 bases, with 21 bases separating them. This CDR3 is CASSSPPNGRGDEQYF. The CDR3, as DNA: TGTGCCAGCAGTTCCCCCCCTAACGGGAGAGGGGACGAGCAGTACTTC.

This clonotype was observed at least ten times. CDR3 protein: CSVLPGQGWGFQETQYF. The CDR3 DNA follows: TGCAGCGTTCTCCCGGGACAGGGCTGGGGGTTCCAAGAGACCCAGTACTTC. The J gene is TRBJ2-5, the V gene TRBV29-1, with 9 bases that match TRBD1. From germline, CDR1 is SQVTM and CDR2 ANQGSEA. The V segment lost 5 bases and the J segment 1 base; nucleotides outside the gene matches: 14. This CDR3 region has 17 residues.